A single sample is the source of the 17 T cell receptor beta chains below, sequenced in a study of T-cell memory formation after mild COVID-19. TCRdb reprocessed the 5' RACE reads with MiXCR, giving one entry per CDR3 protein. The table lists some 260,000 distinct CDR3 sequences, 16% of them singletons, with approximately 3.4% in the top ten. The source material was PBMCs or a T cell subset sorted from them (not recorded which). All receptors derive from a man between 18 and 29 years old who had mild COVID-19 (a few samples of this study predate the infection). Cell type and time point are not known.

The chain joins TRBV29-1 to TRBJ1-2; 9 bases are shared with TRBD1. Looked up from germline, CDR1 is SQVTM and CDR2 is ANQGSEA. This CDR3 contains 13 residues. V shed 3 bases and J 5 bases; nucleotides not matched to a gene: 4. The CDR3 is CSVEKDRGYGYTF. The CDR3 DNA reads TGCAGCGTTGAGAAGGACAGGGGTTATGGCTACACCTTC.

The chain recombines TRBV20-1 with TRBJ2-4, with 10 bases lining up with TRBD2. CDR1 and CDR2 (germline): DFQATT, SNEGSKA (reference sequence). The length of the CDR3 is 14 residues. Losses at the gene ends were 5 bases for V and 4 bases for J; bases not matched to a gene: 5. The CDR3 reads CSAHGTSEKNIQYF. The CDR3 DNA reads as TGCAGTGCTCATGGGACTAGCGAGAAAAACATTCAGTACTTC.

J is TRBJ1-6 and V is TRBV18, with D maybe TRBD1 (6 bases). The length of the CDR3 is 16 residues. Germline values: CDR1 KGHSH, CDR2 LQKENI. Trimming pared 3 bases from V and 5 bases from J, leaving 14 bases between. The CDR3 spells CASSPRRQENNSPLHF. CDR3 DNA sequence: TGTGCCAGCTCACCTAGACGACAGGAGAATAATTCACCCCTCCACTTT.

The rearrangement links TRBV3-1 to TRBJ1-5; unclear D gene. CDR1 is LGHDT and CDR2 is YNNKEL in the germline V gene (reference sequence). The CDR3 has 14 amino acids. Trimming pared 1 base from V and 4 bases from J, leaving 8 bases between. The CDR3 DNA sequence: TGTGCCAGCAGCCAAGGAGCGCGGAATCAGCCCCAGCATTTT. Encoded protein: CASSQGARNQPQHF.

This clonotype showed up just a few times. The chain recombines TRBV12-3 or TRBV12-4 with TRBJ1-2; the D is unclear. Trimming left V 7 bases short and J 7 bases short, with 31 bases between. This CDR3 contains 18 residues. CDR3 DNA sequence: TGTGCCAGCACCCACCGAAAACCACCCCCACGGGAAGTGGGTGGCTACACCTTC. Its translation: CASTHRKPPPREVGGYTF.

At least ten counts were recorded for this clonotype. The chain couples TRBV5-1 to TRBJ2-1, with D tentatively TRBD2 (5 bases). Germline assignment: CDR1 SGHRS and CDR2 YFSETQ. The CDR3 loop spans 13 amino acids. The V end was cut by 0 bases, the J end by 9 bases, with 10 bases between. CDR3 sequence reads: CASSLVVGSEQFF. The CDR3 nucleotides are TGCGCCAGCAGCTTGGTTGTTGGGAGTGAGCAGTTCTTC. Supplemented by reference TRBV5-1 and TRBJ2-1, the full variable domain reads KAGVTQTPRYLIKTRGQQVTLSCSPISGHRSVSWYQQTPGQGLQFLFEYFSETQRNKGNFPGRFSGRQFSNSRSEMNVSTLELGDSALYLCASSLVVGSEQFFGPGTRLTVL.

This clonotype was observed at least ten times. The chain employs TRBV6-2 or TRBV6-3 and TRBJ2-1; 11 nucleotides agree with TRBD2. J gave up 3 bases and V 2 bases, and 6 bases lay outside the gene matches. The length of the CDR3 is 17 residues. In germline, CDR1 is MNHEY, CDR2 SVGEGT. This chain's CDR3 is CASSYTLLAGDYNEQFF. The CDR3 coding sequence is TGTGCCAGCAGTTACACCCTACTAGCGGGGGACTACAATGAGCAGTTCTTC.

This clonotype was counted a few times. V usage is TRBV2 and J usage is TRBJ2-5; D is undetermined. Germline V CDR1 and CDR2: SNHLY, FYNNEI. The V end lost 3 bases, the J end lost 2 bases, and 10 bases lay between the germline ends. The CDR3 has 14 amino acids. The CDR3 here is CASSDQPVQETQYF. Written as DNA, the CDR3 is TGTGCCAGCAGTGACCAGCCGGTTCAAGAGACCCAGTACTTC.

J is TRBJ2-7 and V is TRBV7-2; D tentatively reads TRBD1 or TRBD2 (5 bases each). This CDR3 has 18 residues. The germline gives CDR1 SGHTA, CDR2 FQGNSA. The V and J ends lost 3 bases and 3 bases respectively, with 24 bases between them. This chain's CDR3 is CASSFRAGSPSAGYEQYF. In nucleotides, the CDR3 is TGTGCCAGCAGCTTTCGTGCAGGGAGCCCCTCAGCCGGCTACGAGCAGTACTTC.

This clonotype has a handful of counts. The chain recombines TRBV12-5 with TRBJ1-5, with D possibly being TRBD1 (6 bases). The CDR3 sequence is 20 residues long. Per germline, CDR1 LGHNT and CDR2 FRNRAP. Trimming cost V 0 bases and J 5 bases, with 26 bases left between them. CDR3 loop: CASGLVRGGRRASNHQPQHF. Written as DNA, the CDR3 is TGTGCTAGTGGTTTGGTACGGGGGGGGCGCAGGGCGAGTAACCATCAGCCCCAGCATTTT.

This clonotype appeared a few times. The chain has TRBV7-2 and TRBJ2-6; the match to TRBD1 covers 10 bases. Germline V gives CDR1 SGHTA, CDR2 FQGNSA. The CDR3 has 17 residues. J gave up 0 bases and V 7 bases, and 6 bases lay outside the gene matches. The CDR3 region has the DNA TGTGCCAGCACCCGGACAGGGGGGTTCTCTGGGGCCAACGTCCTGACTTTC. Translating it yields CASTRTGGFSGANVLTF. Looking up the rest from reference TRBV7-2 and TRBJ2-6 gives the full variable domain: GAGVSQSPSNKVTEKGKDVELRCDPISGHTALYWYRQSLGQGLEFLIYFQGNSAPDKSGLPSDRFSAERTGGSVSTLTIQRTQQEDSAVYLCASTRTGGFSGANVLTFGAGSRLTVL.

There are a few counts of this clonotype. The genes are TRBV7-2 and TRBJ2-2; D unresolved. Germline V gene lookup returns CDR1 SGHTA and CDR2 FQGNSA. The length of the CDR3 is 15 residues. V was clipped by 6 bases and J by 4 bases, with 15 bases between them. CDR3: CASRRPSLGTGELFF. The CDR3 nucleotides read TGTGCCAGCAGGCGACCTAGTCTGGGCACCGGGGAGCTGTTTTTT.

This clonotype was seen a few times. The chain joins TRBV9 to TRBJ1-1; D may be TRBD1 (5 bases). V shed 0 bases and J shed 4 bases, with 10 bases lying between them. CDR3 length: 14 amino acids. Germline V gives CDR1 SGDLS, CDR2 YYNGEE. The CDR3 protein is CASSVVFGGTEAFF. The CDR3 DNA reads as TGTGCCAGCAGCGTAGTTTTTGGGGGCACTGAAGCTTTCTTT. The full variable domain, its missing parts supplied by reference TRBV9 and TRBJ1-1, is DSGVTQTPKHLITATGQRVTLRCSPRSGDLSVYWYQQSLDQGLQFLIQYYNGEERAKGNILERFSAQQFPDLHSELNLSSLELGDSALYFCASSVVFGGTEAFFGQGTRLTVV.

This clonotype was counted between two and nine times. The chain uses TRBV20-1 and TRBJ2-3; 8 nucleotides match TRBD2. This CDR3 has 17 residues. CDR1 DFQATT and CDR2 SNEGSKA come from the germline V gene (reference sequence). J was trimmed by 3 bases and V by 0 bases; bases with no gene match: 11. This CDR3 reads CSARDYLGSGGTDTQYF. In DNA form, the CDR3 reads TGCAGTGCTAGAGATTATCTCGGGAGCGGGGGAACAGATACGCAGTATTTT.

This clonotype was seen once. The rearrangement joins TRBV4-1 to TRBJ2-7; 10 bases are a match to TRBD1. This CDR3 has 13 amino acids. The V and J ends lost 4 bases and 5 bases, in that order; junction bases with no gene match: 2. In germline, CDR1 is MGHRA, CDR2 YSYEKL. In DNA, the CDR3 is TGCGCCAGCAGCCTGACAGGGGGCCACGAGCAGTACGTC. As protein: CASSLTGGHEQYV.

The J gene is TRBJ2-1, the V gene TRBV15, with 7 bases lining up with TRBD1. The CDR3 is 16 amino acids. V was clipped by 3 bases and J by 3 bases; unmatched bases: 8. Germline lookup yields CDR1 LNHNV and CDR2 YYDKDF (reference sequence). CDR3 in amino acids: CATSRDTGVIYNEQFF. The DNA of the CDR3 is TGTGCCACCAGCAGGGATACAGGGGTCATCTACAATGAGCAGTTCTTC.

V gene TRBV5-1 combines with J gene TRBJ1-6, with TRBD1 matching over 9 bases. The germline V gene has CDR1 SGHRS and CDR2 YFSETQ. The CDR3 has 15 amino acids. V lost 2 bases and J lost 8; bases outside the gene matches: 5. The CDR3 sequence: CASSLQGARDSPLHF. In DNA, the CDR3 is TGCGCCAGCAGCTTACAGGGGGCCCGGGATTCACCCCTCCACTTT.